The next 27 T cell receptor beta chains were all read from a single sample in a study of T cell responses to AZD1222 COVID-19 vaccine. Sequencing used immunoSEQ multiplex PCR; TCRdb keeps in-frame clones, though not all of them. The sample carries some 96,000 clones, around nine tenths recorded once. The material sequenced was peripheral blood, taken on day 0 of AZD1222 vaccination. Receptors were obtained from an adult in good health.

The chain employs TRBV28 and TRBJ1-1; maybe TRBD1 (5 bases). Looked up from germline, CDR1 is MDHEN and CDR2 is SYDVKM. Trimming pared 5 bases from V and 6 bases from J, leaving 22 bases between. The CDR3 contains 16 residues. The CDR3 region is CASSPEGARGRSEAFF. For the CDR3, the DNA is TGTGCCAGCAGTCCAGAGGGAGCCCGGGGACGGTCTGAAGCTTTCTTT.

The CDR3 is CASSLAGGGRTDTQYF. The DNA for the CDR3 is TGCGCCAGCAGCTTGGCCGGAGGGGGCCGCACAGATACGCAGTATTTT. The V call is TRBV5-1, the J call TRBJ2-3; D perhaps matches TRBD1 (7 bases). This CDR3 has 16 residues. Germline CDR1 reads SGHRS; CDR2 reads YFSETQ. V dropped 0 bases and J dropped 1 base, with 12 bases sitting between them. Variable domain in full (rest from reference TRBV5-1 and TRBJ2-3): KAGVTQTPRYLIKTRGQQVTLSCSPISGHRSVSWYQQTPGQGLQFLFEYFSETQRNKGNFPGRFSGRQFSNSRSEMNVSTLELGDSALYLCASSLAGGGRTDTQYFGPGTRLTVL.

This clone has more than one count but fewer than ten. The rearrangement uses TRBV3-1 (or the pseudogene TRBV3-2) and TRBJ1-5, with D unresolved. Germline V CDR1 and CDR2: LGHDT, YNNKEL (reference sequence). This CDR3 is built from 15 residues. V was trimmed by 0 bases and J by 1 base, leaving 7 bases between them. The CDR3 bases are TGTGCCAGCAGCCAAGAGGGAATGAGCAATCAGCCCCAGCATTTT. Protein sequence: CASSQEGMSNQPQHF.

This chain connects TRBV4-1 to TRBJ1-4; no definite D call. V was trimmed by 4 bases and J by 0 bases, leaving 9 bases between them. This CDR3 is built from 15 residues. Germline V gene sequence: CDR1 MGHRA, CDR2 YSYEKL. The CDR3 region is CASSRPIATNEKLFF. The CDR3 DNA follows: TGCGCCAGCAGCCGGCCGATTGCAACTAATGAAAAACTGTTTTTT.

V gene TRBV19 combines with J gene TRBJ2-1; D is ambiguous. Germline CDR1 LNHDA, CDR2 SQIVND (reference sequence). The CDR3 extends over 17 amino acids. Between the trimmed V and J ends, which lost 3 bases and 0 bases, there was a span of 15 bases. Here the CDR3 DNA reads TGTGCCAGTAGTATCAAGTTTGCGGCTAGCTCCTACAATGAGCAGTTCTTC. Translating it yields CASSIKFAASSYNEQFF.

The rearrangement links TRBV27 to TRBJ1-1, with D perhaps TRBD1 (5 bases). The CDR3 extends over 12 amino acids. V gave up 8 bases and J gave up 5 bases, with 12 bases separating them. CDR1 and CDR2 (germline): MNHEY, SMNVEV (reference sequence). CDR3 sequence: CASRRGMTEAFF. Here the CDR3 DNA reads TGTGCCAGCCGCCGGGGGATGACTGAAGCTTTCTTT.

The chain employs TRBV18 and TRBJ2-5; 8 nucleotides agree with TRBD2. CDR1 KGHSH and CDR2 LQKENI come from the germline V gene. The CDR3 consists of 15 residues. V shed 4 bases and J 2 bases; nucleotides not matched to a gene: 6. In DNA, the CDR3 is TGTGCCAGCTCACTAAGCAGCGGGGGACAAGAGACCCAGTACTTC. Protein product: CASSLSSGGQETQYF.

This rearrangement joins TRBV19 to TRBJ2-2, with D perhaps TRBD1 (6 bases). V gave up 4 bases and J gave up 6 bases, with 6 bases separating them. The germline CDR1 and CDR2 sequences are LNHDA and SQIVND (reference sequence). This CDR3 is built from 12 residues. The chain's CDR3 is CASSRGPGELFF. DNA of the CDR3: TGTGCCAGTAGTAGGGGGCCCGGGGAGCTGTTTTTT.

Details on this clone: Other DNA sequences in this sample translate to the same CDR3. This chain uses TRBV18 with TRBJ2-2; D is perhaps TRBD1 or TRBD2 (5 bases each). V was clipped by 2 bases and J by 4 bases, with 8 bases between them. Germline V gene lookup returns CDR1 KGHSH and CDR2 LQKENI. The CDR3 spans 14 residues. This CDR3 is CASSPGGSTGELFF. CDR3 nucleotide sequence: TGTGCCAGCTCACCAGGGGGTTCCACCGGGGAGCTGTTTTTT.

V gene TRBV25-1 combines with J gene TRBJ2-2; D is possibly TRBD1 or TRBD2 (6 bases each). The ends were cut back, 6 bases at V and 7 bases at J, with 15 bases in the middle. Germline V gene sequence: CDR1 MGHDK, CDR2 SYGVNS. The CDR3 length is 14 residues. Written as DNA, the CDR3 is TGTGCCAGCAGACTTAACAGGGACTTCGGGGAGCTGTTTTTT. Protein: CASRLNRDFGELFF.

This rearrangement joins TRBV5-1 to TRBJ1-6; 9 nucleotides agree with TRBD1. The ends lost 0 bases at V and 5 bases at J; junction bases unmatched: 0. This CDR3 has 15 residues. Germline loops: CDR1 SGHRS, CDR2 YFSETQ. This CDR3 is CASSLGQGDNSPLHF. In DNA form, the CDR3 reads TGCGCCAGCAGCTTGGGACAGGGGGATAATTCACCCCTCCACTTT.

This chain connects TRBV13 to TRBJ2-5, with D maybe TRBD2 (7 bases). V dropped 5 bases and J dropped 1 base, with 17 bases sitting between them. CDR3 length: 16 residues. CDR1 and CDR2 (germline): PRHDT, FYEKMQ (reference sequence). The CDR3 coding sequence is TGTGCCAGCAGCCCGCGAGGGGGGGGATTCCAAGAGACCCAGTACTTC. This gives the protein CASSPRGGGFQETQYF.

This chain connects TRBV27 to TRBJ2-2; D remains ambiguous. CDR3 length: 15 amino acids. The V and J ends lost 5 bases and 6 bases respectively, with 16 bases between them. CDR1 is MNHEY, CDR2 SMNVEV, per germline (reference sequence). CDR3 nucleotides: TGTGCCAGCAGTCCCCATTTGTCTGGGCCCGGGGAGCTGTTTTTT. The encoded protein is CASSPHLSGPGELFF.

The J gene is TRBJ1-6, the V gene TRBV5-3; TRBD1 aligns across 8 bases. TRBV5-3 is an open reading frame, and its role is uncertain. This CDR3 is 15 amino acids long. The J segment lost 7 bases and the V segment lost 3 bases, leaving 6 bases of the junction unmatched. CDR3 sequence reads: CARSSRTGLNSPLHF. The CDR3, as DNA: TGTGCCAGAAGCTCGAGGACAGGGCTGAATTCACCCCTCCACTTT.

The V gene is TRBV9, the J gene TRBJ1-4; no reliable D call. The CDR3 is made up of 15 amino acids. Between the trimmed V and J ends, which lost 1 base and 0 bases, there was a span of 7 bases. Germline-derived CDR1 and CDR2 are SGDLS and YYNGEE. CDR3 in amino acids: CASSVFPATNEKLFF. CDR3 sequence (DNA): TGTGCCAGCAGCGTATTTCCAGCAACTAATGAAAAACTGTTTTTT.

The genes are TRBV7-2 and TRBJ1-2; a weak D match, TRBD1 (6 bases). Germline CDR1 SGHTA, CDR2 FQGNSA. Between the trimmed V and J ends, which lost 4 bases and 3 bases, there was a span of 18 bases. The CDR3 covers 16 residues. The CDR3 loop is CASSSLRGGRDYGYTF. The CDR3 bases are TGTGCCAGCAGCTCCCTACGAGGGGGGCGCGACTATGGCTACACCTTC.

This rearrangement joins TRBV29-1 to TRBJ1-2; 12 nucleotides line up with TRBD1. V was clipped by 4 bases and J by 2 bases; unmatched bases: 2. The CDR3 runs to 14 residues. From germline, CDR1 is SQVTM and CDR2 ANQGSEA. CDR3 nucleotides: TGCAGCGTTGCGGGACAGGGGGCAAACTATGGCTACACCTTC. Amino acid sequence: CSVAGQGANYGYTF. The full variable domain, in which reference TRBV29-1 and TRBJ1-2 provide the parts outside the CDR3, is SAVISQKPSRDICQRGTSLTIQCQVDSQVTMMFWYRQQPGQSLTLIATANQGSEATYESGFVIDKFPISRPNLTFSTLTVSNMSPEDSSIYLCSVAGQGANYGYTFGSGTRLTVV.

The V and J genes are TRBV5-4 and TRBJ2-5; D perhaps matches TRBD1 (5 bases). The CDR3 is made up of 15 amino acids. Germline V lookup: CDR1 SGHNT, CDR2 YYREEE (reference sequence). V was shortened by 0 bases and J by 5 bases, with 14 bases between the two germline ends. The chain's CDR3 is CASSLASRVRETQYF. The CDR3 DNA follows: TGTGCCAGCAGCTTGGCCTCCAGGGTGCGGGAGACCCAGTACTTC.

The chain joins TRBV5-8 to TRBJ1-4; 9 positions match TRBD1. The V gene end was trimmed by 4 bases and the J gene end by 0 bases; junction bases not matched to a gene: 4. CDR1 and CDR2 (germline): SGHTS, YDEGEE. The CDR3 runs to 16 residues. The CDR3 DNA reads TGTGCCAGCAGCCGGGACAGGGCTTCAACTAATGAAAAACTGTTTTTT. Protein product: CASSRDRASTNEKLFF.

V usage is TRBV19 and J usage is TRBJ1-5; possible D gene TRBD1, 5 bases. The CDR3 has 14 amino acids. V was clipped by 2 bases and J by 7 bases, with 12 bases between them. Germline V gives CDR1 LNHDA, CDR2 SQIVND (reference sequence). The DNA of the CDR3 is TGTGCCAGTAGTATAAGTCAGGGTCAACAGCCCCAGCATTTT. Translated, it gives CASSISQGQQPQHF.

As to this clone: The sample contains more than one DNA sequence encoding this CDR3. This sequence joins TRBV29-1 and TRBJ1-2; D is ambiguous. CDR1 and CDR2 from the germline V gene are SQVTM and ANQGSEA. The CDR3 length is 10 residues. V dropped 0 bases and J dropped 4 bases, with 0 bases sitting between them. The CDR3, as DNA: TGCAGCGTTGAAGACTATGGCTACACCTTC. Protein: CSVEDYGYTF.

This clone was recorded once. V and J are TRBV3-1 (or the pseudogene TRBV3-2) and TRBJ1-2, with D unclear. The germline CDR1 and CDR2 sequences are LGHDT and YNNKEL (reference sequence). CDR3 length: 14 residues. Trimming left V 2 bases short and J 2 bases short, with 9 bases between. In DNA form, the CDR3 reads TGTGCCAGCAGCCAAATTCGAGGGAACTATGGCTACACCTTC. It specifies CASSQIRGNYGYTF.

This chain uses TRBV14 with TRBJ2-1; tentatively, D is TRBD1 (6 bases). Trimming left V 1 base short and J 10 bases short, with 17 bases between. Germline CDR1 reads SGHDN; CDR2 reads FVKESK. The CDR3 is 15 residues long. The CDR3, as DNA: TGTGCCAGCAGCCAAGGGCTGACAGGTCCCGGGGAGCAGTTCTTC. This codes for CASSQGLTGPGEQFF.

Note on this clone: The final CDR3 position lacks the conserved phenylalanine or tryptophan, pointing to a likely read error. The DNA is omitted, as the CDR3 cannot be located on it reliably, and the CDR3 follows TCRdb's listing. CDR3 sequence: CASSQKRGLG. The chain links TRBV3-1 (or the pseudogene TRBV3-2) to TRBJ1-4. The CDR3 totals 10 residues, both ends included. Looked up from germline, CDR1 is LGHDT and CDR2 is YNNKEL (reference sequence).

In the case of this clone: This same CDR3 is encoded by further DNA sequences in the sample. This rearrangement joins TRBV7-9 to TRBJ1-1; D is uncertain. Trimming took off 3 bases at V and 6 bases at J, with 5 bases between the two ends. The germline V gene encodes CDR1 SEHNR and CDR2 FQNEAQ (reference sequence). This CDR3 contains 11 residues. CDR3 nucleotide sequence: TGTGCCAGCAGCTTCAACCCTGAAGCTTTCTTT. This gives the protein CASSFNPEAFF.

The V gene is TRBV10-3, the J gene TRBJ2-3; possibly TRBD2 for D (6 bases). The germline V gene encodes CDR1 ENHRY and CDR2 SYGVKD. The germline V and J ends were trimmed by 2 bases and 0 bases, with 12 bases remaining between them. The CDR3 loop spans 16 amino acids. The CDR3 loop is CAISEGRGTSTDTQYF. DNA for the CDR3: TGTGCCATCAGTGAGGGGCGGGGCACTAGCACAGATACGCAGTATTTT.

The V and J genes are TRBV24-1 and TRBJ2-3; D is uncertain. From germline, CDR1 is KGHDR and CDR2 SFDVKD. The CDR3 is 14 residues long. Trimming pared 1 base from V and 0 bases from J, leaving 4 bases between. The CDR3 nucleotides read TGTGCCACCAGTGATTTAGGCAGCACAGATACGCAGTATTTT. It specifies CATSDLGSTDTQYF.